This TCR beta chain was recorded in a study of blood T cell repertoires in COVID-19. Overall study: In each case, the material was cDNA or gDNA derived from T cells, B-cell-depleted T cells, or PBMCs.

Germline V lookup: CDR1 SNHLY, CDR2 FYNNEI. This CDR3 region has 15 residues. Trimming removed 8 bases from V and 8 bases from J; junction bases left unmatched: 14. Participant reports of clinical history set cohort assignment. Some clones are missing from TCRdb's copy, which holds only in-frame ones; the method was immunoSEQ multiplex PCR. The table lists some 350,000 clones, 80% to 90% of them singletons. The sequenced sample was PBMCs or T cells enriched from blood (not recorded which). The TCR sequence derives from a man aged 18 to 30 who had recovered from COVID-19. The rearrangement joins TRBV2 to TRBJ1-3; 8 bases agree with TRBD1. The CDR3 DNA sequence: TGTGCCAGCGAGTCCCGGGACAGGAGGCTGGACACCATATATTTT. Translating gives CASESRDRRLDTIYF.